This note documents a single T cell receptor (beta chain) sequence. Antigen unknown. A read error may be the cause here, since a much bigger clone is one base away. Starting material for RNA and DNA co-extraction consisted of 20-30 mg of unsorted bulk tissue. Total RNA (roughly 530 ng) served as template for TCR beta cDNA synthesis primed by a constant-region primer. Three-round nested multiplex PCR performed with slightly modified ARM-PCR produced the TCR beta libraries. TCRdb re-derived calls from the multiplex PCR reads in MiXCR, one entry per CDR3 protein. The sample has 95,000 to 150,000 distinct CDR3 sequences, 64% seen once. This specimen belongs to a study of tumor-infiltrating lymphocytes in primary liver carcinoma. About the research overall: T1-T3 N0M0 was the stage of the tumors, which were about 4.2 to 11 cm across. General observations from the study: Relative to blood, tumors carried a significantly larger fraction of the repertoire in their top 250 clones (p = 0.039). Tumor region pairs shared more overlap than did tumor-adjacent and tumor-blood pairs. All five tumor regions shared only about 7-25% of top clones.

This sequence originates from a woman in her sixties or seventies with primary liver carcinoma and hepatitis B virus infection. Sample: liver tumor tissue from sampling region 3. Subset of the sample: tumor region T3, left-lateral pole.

This chain's CDR3 is CVSTLDRLNQPQHF. The CDR3 nucleotides are TGTGTCAGCACCCTCGACAGGCTCAATCAGCCCCAGCATTTT. The chain employs TRBV6-1 and TRBJ1-5, with D possibly TRBD1 on 6 matching bases. The CDR3 length is 14 residues. In germline, CDR1 is MNHNS, CDR2 SASEGT.